Listed below are T cell receptor beta chains from one sample, sequenced in a study of OX40 agonist ivuxolimab in advanced cancers. Only in-frame clones appear in the TCRdb table, and some are missing; sequencing was by immunoSEQ multiplex PCR. The sample lists 48,000 or so clones, around 90% seen once, with under 2.5% in the top ten. This specimen was CD4+ or CD8+ T cells sorted from blood, taken in a trial of the OX40 agonist ivuxolimab. Receptors originate from an adult with an advanced solid tumor such as melanoma, head and neck, liver or kidney cancer. CDR3s include the opening cysteine and the closing phenylalanine or tryptophan. D genes are given only for firm matches. Some rows have no size entry. The others give once, few or many, or a class for an expanded clone.

V	J	size	D	DNA	CDR3
TRBV18	TRBJ1-1	NA	NA	TGTGCCAGCTCACCGTACGGGGTGGTAATGAACACTGAAGCTTTCTTT	CASSPYGVVMNTEAFF
TRBV10-1	TRBJ2-7	NA	NA	TGCGCCAGCAGTGTATCGACAGGAGGGATAGCCGAGCAGTACTTC	CASSVSTGGIAEQYF
TRBV19	TRBJ2-7	NA	NA	TGTGCCAGTAGTGACACCGGCCGAACGGAGCAGTACTTC	CASSDTGRTEQYF
TRBV5-1	TRBJ2-3	NA	NA	TGCGCCAGCAGCTGGATCGGTGACACAGATACGCAGTATTTT	CASSWIGDTDTQYF
TRBV30	TRBJ1-3	NA	NA	TGTGCCTGGAGTGTATCGGCTGGAAACACCATATATTTT	CAWSVSAGNTIYF
TRBV11-2	TRBJ1-4	NA	NA	TGTGCCAGCAGCTTAGATCCTTCACAGGGTTTGGGGGAAAAACTGTTTTTT	CASSLDPSQGLGEKLFF
TRBV7-2	TRBJ2-3	NA	NA	TGTGCCAGCAGCACCTATACGGATACGCAGTATTTT	CASSTYTDTQYF
TRBV15	TRBJ2-7	NA	TRBD2	TGTGCCACCAGCAGAGATTATGGGGTGGCTAGCGGGACCTACGAGCAGTACTTC	CATSRDYGVASGTYEQYF
TRBV7-2	TRBJ1-1	NA	NA	TGTGCCAGCAGCTTATATGGGAGGGCCACTGAAGCTTTCTTT	CASSLYGRATEAFF
TRBV6-6	TRBJ1-3	NA	NA	TGTGCCAGCAGTTCCGCCGCCAGCTCTGGAAACACCATATATTTT	CASSSAASSGNTIYF
TRBV9	TRBJ1-1	NA	NA	TGTGCCAGCAGCGTAGCTACGGGAACTGAAGCTTTCTTT	CASSVATGTEAFF
TRBV18	TRBJ2-3	few	NA	TGTGCCAGCTCACCAGCAGATACGCAGTATTTT	CASSPADTQYF
TRBV4-1	TRBJ1-1	NA	NA	TGCGCCAGCAGCCACCCCCCCCGCTGGGAATCCTCTGAAGCTTTCTTT	CASSHPPRWESSEAFF
TRBV23-1	TRBJ2-7	NA	TRBD1	TGCGCCAGCAGCGACCCGGGACAGGGGGCGCTTGAGCAGTACTTC	CASSDPGQGALEQYF
TRBV6-5	TRBJ2-1	NA	NA	TGTGCCAGCAGTCCGAGGGGGAGCTCCTACAATGAGCAGTTCTTC	CASSPRGSSYNEQFF
TRBV4-3	TRBJ2-1	NA	NA	TGCGCCAGCAGCCGGGGATCAAGCTCCTACAATGAGCAGTTCTTC	CASSRGSSSYNEQFF
TRBV13	TRBJ1-1	NA	TRBD1	TGTGCCAGCAGCCTCGGACAGGTGACCGGGTTGGCTTTCTTT	CASSLGQVTGLAFF
TRBV5-4	TRBJ2-2	once	TRBD1	TGTGCCAGCAGCTCCGTGGACAGGGCCACCGGGGAGCTGTTTTTT	CASSSVDRATGELFF
TRBV2	TRBJ2-1	NA	TRBD1	TGTGCCAGCAGAAGAGGAAGTGATGGGACAGATAAGCAGTTCTTC	CASRRGSDGTDKQFF
TRBV14	TRBJ2-3	NA	NA	TGTGCCAGCAGCCAAGATGGAGGGGCAAGCACAGATACGCAGTATTTT	CASSQDGGASTDTQYF